A single sample gave rise to the 27 T cell receptor beta chains below, sequenced in a study of OX40 agonist ivuxolimab in advanced cancers. This table comes from immunoSEQ multiplex PCR, and its TCRdb copy is limited to in-frame clones, with some not included. The sample lists 25,000 to 30,000 clones, about 80% occurring once. Here the sequenced sample was CD4+ or CD8+ T cells sorted from blood, taken in a trial of the OX40 agonist ivuxolimab. These receptors were obtained from an adult with an advanced solid tumor such as melanoma, head and neck, liver or kidney cancer.

The chain is built from TRBV6-5 and TRBJ1-1, with 8 nucleotides matching TRBD1. Germline V gene lookup returns CDR1 MNHEY and CDR2 SVGAGI. The CDR3 runs 13 residues. V lost 5 bases and J lost 4; bases outside the gene matches: 3. CDR3 nucleotide sequence: TGTGCCAGCAGTCTAACAGGGGGCACTGAAGCTTTCTTT. It codes for CASSLTGGTEAFF.

This clone was counted between two and nine times. The chain uses TRBV5-1 and TRBJ2-7; TRBD2 aligns across 9 bases. Trimming at V came to 1 base and at J to 6 bases, leaving 5 bases not matched to a gene. CDR1 SGHRS and CDR2 YFSETQ come from the germline V gene. The CDR3 has 14 amino acids. The CDR3 sequence is CASSLSAGGSEQYF. The CDR3 nucleotides are TGCGCCAGCAGCTTGTCAGCGGGGGGCTCCGAGCAGTACTTC.

This clone is categorized as medium-sized. The rearrangement links TRBV7-6 to TRBJ1-1, with 10 bases aligning to TRBD1. Germline values: CDR1 SGHVS, CDR2 FNYEAQ. The length of the CDR3 is 16 residues. Losses at the gene ends were 2 bases for V and 1 base for J; bases not matched to a gene: 4. CDR3 in amino acids: CASSLLDRGWNTEAFF. The DNA for the CDR3 is TGTGCCAGCAGCTTACTGGACAGGGGGTGGAACACTGAAGCTTTCTTT.

The V gene is TRBV7-6, the J gene TRBJ2-1; D is perhaps TRBD2 (6 bases). The CDR3 length is 13 residues. V lost 8 bases to trimming and J lost 4 bases, with 12 bases between them. From germline, CDR1 is SGHVS and CDR2 FNYEAQ. The CDR3: CASCPGDYNEQFF. The CDR3 region has the DNA TGTGCCAGCTGCCCGGGGGATTACAATGAGCAGTTCTTC.

The chain carries TRBV30 and TRBJ2-7, with 9 bases fitting TRBD1. CDR1 and CDR2 from the germline V gene are GTSNPN and SVGIG (reference sequence). The V segment lost 7 bases and the J segment 7 bases; nucleotides outside the gene matches: 8. This CDR3 is 12 amino acids long. Here the CDR3 DNA reads TGTGCCTTTGGACAGGGGTTTAGTGAGCAGTACTTC. Residues: CAFGQGFSEQYF.

The V call is TRBV2, the J call TRBJ2-7; TRBD2 might be the D (5 bases). The CDR3 is made up of 14 amino acids. Trimming stripped 5 bases from V and 3 bases from J, with 14 bases between. Germline lookup yields CDR1 SNHLY and CDR2 FYNNEI. For the CDR3, the DNA is TGTGCCAGCAGTCAGTCCGGGGTCTACTACGAGCAGTACTTC. Protein sequence: CASSQSGVYYEQYF. Looking up the rest from reference TRBV2 and TRBJ2-7 gives the full variable domain: EPEVTQTPSHQVTQMGQEVILRCVPISNHLYFYWYRQILGQKVEFLVSFYNNEISEKSEIFDDQFSVERPDGSNFTLKIRSTKLEDSAMYFCASSQSGVYYEQYFGPGTRLTVT.

The chain recombines TRBV6-8 with TRBJ2-1; TRBD1 aligns across 8 bases. The J segment lost 7 bases and the V segment lost 0 bases, leaving 2 bases of the junction unmatched. The CDR3 runs 14 residues. CDR1 is MNHGY and CDR2 is SAAAGT in the germline V gene. The CDR3 region is CASSYSTGANEQFF. The CDR3 DNA is TGTGCCAGCAGTTACTCGACAGGGGCGAATGAGCAGTTCTTC.

This chain links TRBV4-1 with TRBJ1-5; 9 positions match TRBD1. This CDR3 comprises 15 residues. V trimming: 1 base; J trimming: 6 bases; junction bases outside the gene matches: 4. Germline-derived CDR1 and CDR2 are MGHRA and YSYEKL. The CDR3 DNA reads as TGCGCCAGCAGCCAAGCACAGGGGGCAAGTCAGCCCCAGCATTTT. This sequence encodes CASSQAQGASQPQHF.

The chain recombines TRBV10-3 with TRBJ2-3; a possible D gene is TRBD1 (6 bases). Germline V CDR1 and CDR2: ENHRY, SYGVKD. Trimming took off 0 bases at V and 4 bases at J, with 8 bases between the two ends. The CDR3 totals 14 residues. In DNA form, the CDR3 reads TGTGCCATCAGTGAGTCTTCAGGGGCAGATACGCAGTATTTT. Amino acids: CAISESSGADTQYF.

V and J are TRBV5-5 and TRBJ2-3, with 7 nucleotides matching TRBD1. With V trimmed by 0 bases and J by 4 bases, 5 bases remained unmatched. The CDR3 runs to 15 residues. Germline V gives CDR1 SGHKS, CDR2 YYEKEE (reference sequence). The CDR3 sequence: CASSLGQGSPDTQYF. CDR3 sequence (DNA): TGTGCCAGCAGCTTGGGACAGGGTAGCCCAGATACGCAGTATTTT.

The CDR3 region is CASSPIGTNYGYTF. The CDR3, as DNA: TGTGCCAGCAGCCCCATAGGGACAAACTATGGCTACACCTTC. The chain uses TRBV7-9 and TRBJ1-2; perhaps TRBD1 as D (6 bases). From germline, CDR1 is SEHNR and CDR2 FQNEAQ (reference sequence). This CDR3 region has 14 residues. Trimming pared 5 bases from V and 2 bases from J, leaving 12 bases between.

The rearrangement joins TRBV7-3 to TRBJ2-7, with D perhaps matching TRBD1 (5 bases). The CDR3 is 12 amino acids. Trimming took off 2 bases at V and 5 bases at J, with 7 bases between the two ends. Germline assignment: CDR1 SGHTA and CDR2 FQGTGA. CDR3 DNA sequence: TGTGCCAGCAGCTTAGCCAGGGACGAGCAGTACTTC. This codes for CASSLARDEQYF.

The chain combines TRBV5-1 with TRBJ1-5; 10 positions match TRBD1. The J segment lost 4 bases and the V segment lost 4 bases, leaving 5 bases of the junction unmatched. Germline assignment: CDR1 SGHRS and CDR2 YFSETQ. The CDR3 covers 15 residues. The CDR3 sequence is CASSPGQGRNQPQHF. CDR3 nucleotide sequence: TGCGCCAGCAGCCCGGGACAGGGGAGAAATCAGCCCCAGCATTTT.

The chain couples TRBV27 to TRBJ2-3; 11 bases map to TRBD2. Germline CDR1 MNHEY, CDR2 SMNVEV (reference sequence). Trimming at V came to 6 bases and at J to 5 bases, leaving 7 bases not matched to a gene. This CDR3 has 15 residues. The CDR3 region is CASSISGGALDTQYF. CDR3 nucleotides: TGTGCCAGCAGCATTAGCGGGGGGGCCCTAGATACGCAGTATTTT.

The chain is built from TRBV4-2 and TRBJ1-1; no reliable D call. The V gene's germline CDR1 is LGHNA and CDR2 YNFKEQ. V dropped 5 bases and J dropped 4 bases, with 20 bases sitting between them. This CDR3 spans 16 amino acids. CDR3 in amino acids: CASSLGPRKGGTEAFF. The CDR3 coding sequence is TGTGCCAGCAGCTTGGGCCCCCGGAAAGGTGGCACTGAAGCTTTCTTT.

This clone has a single count. The chain links TRBV29-1 to TRBJ2-1, with unresolved D. Per the germline V gene, CDR1 is SQVTM and CDR2 is ANQGSEA. The ends were cut back, 2 bases at V and 0 bases at J, with 14 bases in the middle. This CDR3 spans 16 amino acids. As DNA, the CDR3 is TGCAGCGTTGAAAGCATGGACGAGAGCTCCTACAATGAGCAGTTCTTC. As protein: CSVESMDESSYNEQFF.

J is TRBJ2-3 and V is TRBV29-1; D may correspond to TRBD1 or TRBD2 (5 bases each). The CDR3 sequence is 14 residues long. V gave up 3 bases and J gave up 0 bases, with 10 bases separating them. Germline V gene sequence: CDR1 SQVTM, CDR2 ANQGSEA. The CDR3 DNA reads TGCAGCGTTGAGGGGGTAGGAAGCACAGATACGCAGTATTTT. It yields the protein CSVEGVGSTDTQYF.

The chain has TRBV10-3 and TRBJ1-5; no reliable D call. The CDR3 covers 16 residues. V dropped 3 bases and J dropped 3 bases, with 15 bases sitting between them. Germline loops: CDR1 ENHRY, CDR2 SYGVKD. In DNA, the CDR3 is TGTGCCATCAGTGATCGCGGACCCCAGTCCAATCAGCCCCAGCATTTT. Residues: CAISDRGPQSNQPQHF.

V gene TRBV10-2 combines with J gene TRBJ1-2; 10 positions match TRBD1. Trimming took 6 bases from V and 6 from J; bases not matched to a gene: 4. The CDR3 contains 13 residues. Germline lookup yields CDR1 WSHSY and CDR2 SAAADI. CDR3 sequence: CASREDRGDGYTF. Written as DNA, the CDR3 is TGCGCCAGCAGGGAGGACAGGGGGGATGGCTACACCTTC.

The chain uses TRBV7-6 and TRBJ2-7; 9 nucleotides line up with TRBD2. The CDR3 is made up of 17 amino acids. The ends lost 2 bases at V and 5 bases at J; junction bases unmatched: 13. Germline values: CDR1 SGHVS, CDR2 FNYEAQ. The CDR3 DNA follows: TGTGCCAGCAGCTTAAATCCACGACTAGCGGAGCCCAACGAGCAGTACTTC. It codes for CASSLNPRLAEPNEQYF.

V gene TRBV9 combines with J gene TRBJ2-1; no clear D. Trimming cost V 0 bases and J 5 bases, with 9 bases left between them. Per the germline V gene, CDR1 is SGDLS and CDR2 is YYNGEE. The length of the CDR3 is 14 residues. Here the CDR3 DNA reads TGTGCCAGCAGCGTAGTCGGCGGCGACAATGAGCAGTTCTTC. This sequence encodes CASSVVGGDNEQFF.

The rearrangement joins TRBV6-1 to TRBJ1-6, with D possibly matching TRBD1 (6 bases). Trimming left V 1 base short and J 8 bases short, with 12 bases between. Germline V gene sequence: CDR1 MNHNS, CDR2 SASEGT. This CDR3 comprises 15 residues. The CDR3 coding sequence is TGTGCCAGCAGTGAAGTATGGAGGGGGGATTCACCCCTCCACTTT. It encodes CASSEVWRGDSPLHF.

The chain joins TRBV29-1 to TRBJ2-7; D may correspond to TRBD1 or TRBD2 (5 bases each). The CDR3 covers 14 residues. Trimming shortened V by 4 bases and J by 0 bases, and 13 bases separated the two germline ends. The germline V gene encodes CDR1 SQVTM and CDR2 ANQGSEA. Written as DNA, the CDR3 is TGCAGCGTTGGAGGGACGACGAGCTCCTACGAGCAGTACTTC. Its protein product is CSVGGTTSSYEQYF.

The chain joins TRBV5-1 to TRBJ2-7; TRBD2 agrees at 10 bases. Germline V gene sequence: CDR1 SGHRS, CDR2 YFSETQ. The V and J ends lost 4 bases and 0 bases, in that order; junction bases with no gene match: 7. The CDR3 has 16 amino acids. CDR3 in amino acids: CASSPQSGGASYEQYF. CDR3 bases: TGCGCCAGCAGCCCACAGAGCGGGGGGGCCTCCTACGAGCAGTACTTC.

The rearrangement links TRBV4-1 to TRBJ2-5; 9 bases agree with TRBD1. The CDR3 is 17 amino acids. V dropped 0 bases and J dropped 7; count of bases not matched to a gene: 12. Germline assignment: CDR1 MGHRA and CDR2 YSYEKL. The DNA for the CDR3 is TGCGCCAGCAGCCAAGATTGGGGGACAGGGTTAGAGGGGACCCAGTACTTC. Protein: CASSQDWGTGLEGTQYF.

Regarding this clone: The sample has other DNA sequences that encode this CDR3 too. The gene calls are TRBV5-1 and TRBJ2-5; D may be TRBD1 or TRBD2 (6 bases each). The CDR3 contains 13 residues. Germline loops: CDR1 SGHRS, CDR2 YFSETQ. Trimming left V 4 bases short and J 5 bases short, with 12 bases between. For the CDR3, the DNA is TGCGCCAGCAGCCGTGGGGGGCAGGAGACCCAGTACTTC. It yields the protein CASSRGGQETQYF.

The V call is TRBV5-6, the J call TRBJ2-3, with 9 bases that match TRBD2. The CDR3 is 15 amino acids. Germline CDR1 SGHDT, CDR2 YYEEEE. V gave up 1 base and J gave up 9 bases; unmatched junction bases: 9. The DNA for the CDR3 is TGTGCCAGCAGCTTGATAGGCGGGGGGGCCTCCACGCAGTATTTT. This encodes CASSLIGGGASTQYF.